This is a list of T cell receptor beta chains from one sample in a study of molecular identifiers for immune sequencing clone quantification. TCRdb fed the PCR reads into MiXCR, producing one record per CDR3 protein. The sample yields approximately 680,000 distinct CDR3 sequences, around 25% seen once. The sample consisted of naive CD8+ T cells from blood, with Jurkat cell RNA spiked in. The source is a human donor in good health. Some libraries in this study had Jurkat cell RNA spiked in. The CDR3 runs from the conserved cysteine through the conserved F or W. A D gene is named only where the DNA matches it firmly. Size is stated for part of the rows, as once, few or many counts, or as a class when the clone is expanded.

TRBJ2-3 - TRBV6-2/TRBV6-3 - CASSRLKLTDTQYF TGTGCCAGCAGCCGACTAAAGCTCACAGATACGCAGTATTTT
TRBJ2-3 - TRBV27 - CASSPGELGTDTQYF TGTGCCAGCAGCCCGGGCGAGTTGGGCACAGATACGCAGTATTTT
TRBJ1-6 - TRBV6-5 many CASSYSGVYSPLHF TGTGCCAGCAGTTACTCAGGGGTGTATTCACCCCTCCACTTT
TRBJ1-5 - TRBV19 many CASKIGMLSNQPQHF TGTGCCAGTAAAATCGGGATGCTTAGCAATCAGCCCCAGCATTTT
TRBJ1-1 - TRBV6-2/TRBV6-3 many CASSYSRFSTEAFF TGTGCCAGCAGTTACTCTAGGTTTAGCACTGAAGCTTTCTTT
TRBJ2-3 TRBD2 TRBV28 many CASSPLAGEDMDTQYF TGTGCCAGCAGTCCCCTAGCGGGGGAGGACATGGATACGCAGTATTTT
TRBJ1-6 - TRBV14 - CASSQGAWSEAQFGSPLHF TGTGCCAGCAGCCAAGGTGCCTGGAGTGAGGCCCAGTTTGGTTCACCCCTCCACTTT
TRBJ2-2 TRBD2 TRBV9 many CASSVVGLAGSTGELFF TGTGCCAGCAGCGTAGTAGGTCTAGCGGGGAGCACCGGGGAGCTGTTTTTT
TRBJ1-2 - TRBV27 few CASSPYFTGGASVYGYTF TGTGCCAGCAGTCCGTATTTTACTGGGGGCGCCTCCGTCTATGGCTACACCTTC
TRBJ2-1 - TRBV2 - CASSVFRDSTYNEQFF TGTGCCAGCAGTGTCTTCCGGGACTCCACCTACAATGAGCAGTTCTTC
TRBJ2-7 - TRBV10-1 few CASSGQPDYEQYF TGCGCCAGCAGTGGACAGCCAGACTACGAGCAGTACTTC
TRBJ2-7 - TRBV3-1 - CASSSDEGPDEQYF TGTGCCAGCAGCTCGGACGAGGGGCCTGACGAGCAGTACTTC
TRBJ2-7 - TRBV6-5 few CASGLTTGSYEQYF TGTGCCAGCGGTTTGACGACAGGTTCCTACGAGCAGTACTTC
TRBJ2-5 TRBD2 TRBV4-1 few CASSQILAGQETQYF TGCGCCAGCAGCCAGATACTAGCGGGTCAAGAGACCCAGTACTTC
TRBJ2-3 - TRBV4-3 - CVSGQGRTRTDTQYF TGCGTCAGCGGCCAAGGGCGGACCCGGACAGATACGCAGTATTTT
TRBJ2-7 - TRBV30 few CAWSNGLLGYEQYF TGTGCCTGGAGCAACGGGCTCTTGGGATACGAGCAGTACTTC
TRBJ2-1 - TRBV28 - CASGPYNEQFF TGTGCCAGCGGCCCGTACAATGAGCAGTTCTTC
TRBJ2-5 - TRBV20-1 few CSARGRGYF TGCAGTGCTAGAGGAAGAGGGTACTTC
TRBJ1-5 TRBD1 TRBV7-8 many CASSSLDRGNGNQPQHF TGTGCCAGCAGCTCCTTAGACAGGGGAAACGGCAATCAGCCCCAGCATTTT
TRBJ2-7 - TRBV10-3 - CATEGGDGTYEQYF TGTGCCACCGAGGGCGGGGACGGAACCTACGAGCAGTACTTC
TRBJ2-3 - TRBV12-3/TRBV12-4 many CASSRLGTDTQYF TGTGCCAGCAGCCGACTTGGGACAGATACGCAGTATTTT
TRBJ1-4 - TRBV7-6 few CASSLWGDDEKLFF TGTGCCAGCAGCTTATGGGGGGATGATGAAAAACTGTTTTTT
TRBJ2-7 - TRBV27 many CASSLSGPSYEQYF TGTGCCAGCAGCTTATCAGGACCCAGCTACGAGCAGTACTTC
TRBJ2-2 - TRBV7-9 few CASGRLTGELFF TGTGCCAGCGGCCGGCTCACCGGGGAGCTGTTTTTT
TRBJ2-1 TRBD2 TRBV4-2 few CASSQDLAGEQFF TGTGCCAGCAGCCAAGATCTAGCGGGCGAGCAGTTCTTC
TRBJ2-7 TRBD1 TRBV4-3 many CASSQGTGPYEQYF TGCGCCAGCAGCCAAGGGACAGGGCCGTACGAGCAGTACTTC
TRBJ1-1 TRBD1 TRBV5-1 many CASSFHGTGRYTEAFF TGCGCCAGCAGCTTCCATGGGACAGGGAGGTACACTGAAGCTTTCTTT
TRBJ1-4 TRBD1 TRBV7-8 many CASSSPPGTGDEKLFF TGTGCCAGCAGCTCTCCGCCCGGGACAGGGGATGAAAAACTGTTTTTT
TRBJ2-7 - TRBV14 - CASSQEGHPLYEQYF TGTGCCAGCAGCCAAGAAGGGCACCCTCTCTACGAGCAGTACTTC
TRBJ1-2 - TRBV25-1 few CASSEYRGGYTF TGTGCCAGCAGTGAATACAGGGGCGGCTACACCTTC
TRBJ2-3 TRBD2 TRBV10-3 many CAISGGLEPDTQYF TGTGCCATCAGTGGGGGACTAGAGCCAGATACGCAGTATTTT
TRBJ1-3 - TRBV6-5 few CASSPRDPGNTIYF TGTGCCAGCAGCCCCAGGGACCCCGGAAACACCATATATTTT
TRBJ2-7 TRBD1 TRBV7-9 many CASSSQDRGYEQYF TGTGCCAGCAGCTCTCAGGACAGGGGGTACGAGCAGTACTTC
TRBJ1-4 - TRBV20-1 - CSARDRRSKEKLFF TGCAGTGCTAGAGATCGCCGAAGCAAGGAAAAACTGTTTTTT
TRBJ1-1 - TRBV3-1 - CASHGGDTEAFF TGTGCCAGCCATGGGGGGGACACTGAAGCTTTCTTT
TRBJ2-5 - TRBV29-1 many CSLRIQETQYF TGCAGCCTACGGATCCAGGAGACCCAGTACTTC
TRBJ1-1 - TRBV9 - CASSPPGQYEAFF TGTGCCAGCAGCCCCCCAGGACAGTATGAAGCTTTCTTT
TRBJ1-1 - TRBV11-2 many CASSLVANEAFF TGTGCCAGCAGCTTAGTAGCGAATGAAGCTTTCTTT
TRBJ2-7 - TRBV6-1 - CACDRPAHEQYF TGTGCCTGCGATAGGCCTGCCCACGAGCAGTACTTC
TRBJ2-1 - TRBV25-1 many CASSDLAWGSYNEQFF TGTGCCAGCAGTGACCTAGCCTGGGGCTCCTACAATGAGCAGTTCTTC
TRBJ1-1 TRBD1 TRBV11-2 few CASSSGTGGLHTEAFF TGTGCCAGCAGCTCCGGGACAGGGGGCTTACACACTGAAGCTTTCTTT
TRBJ1-1 - TRBV4-1 - CASSQVSGLVEAFF TGCGCCAGCAGCCAAGTCAGTGGACTGGTGGAAGCTTTCTTT
TRBJ2-7 - TRBV6-2/TRBV6-3 few CASSYARSTYEQYF TGTGCCAGCAGTTACGCCCGCTCTACCTACGAGCAGTACTTC
TRBJ2-7 - TRBV11-2 - CASSQYPTQGYEQYF TGTGCCAGCAGCCAATATCCGACTCAGGGATACGAGCAGTACTTC
TRBJ2-7 - TRBV7-9 - CASSLAFGGYEQCF TGTGCCAGCAGCTTAGCATTCGGGGGCTACGAGCAGTGCTTC
TRBJ1-1 - TRBV30 few CAWCPIGTEAFF TGTGCCTGGTGTCCCATCGGCACTGAAGCTTTCTTT